The 29 T cell receptor beta chains below all came from one sample that was sequenced in a study of T cells in Graves' hyperthyroidism and ophthalmopathy. Researchers amplified the TCR beta CDR3 regions from RNA transcripts. HTBI primers were employed in a first-round RT-PCR of the TCR CDR3. MiXCR, applied by TCRdb to the multiplex PCR reads, yields one record per CDR3 protein. Of about 840,000 distinct CDR3 sequences in the sample, more than 30% are singletons; the top ten hold 7.5% to 9.5%. Sequencing was carried out using blood. These receptor sequences come from a man between 18 and 35 years old with Graves' hyperthyroidism.

The chain links TRBV10-3 to TRBJ1-1; D might be TRBD1 (5 bases). This CDR3 comprises 13 residues. V lost 5 bases to trimming and J lost 2 bases, with 9 bases between them. CDR1 and CDR2 from the germline V gene are ENHRY and SYGVKD. CDR3 in amino acids: CAISRDGNTEAFF. DNA for the CDR3: TGTGCCATCAGTCGGGACGGTAACACTGAAGCTTTCTTT.

The chain recombines TRBV12-3 or TRBV12-4 with TRBJ1-5; D ambiguous. This CDR3 region has 15 residues. V lost 4 bases to trimming and J lost 5 bases, with 15 bases between them. As DNA, the CDR3 is TGTGCCAGCAGTTACTCGTGGACCTTCGATCAGCCCCAGCATTTT. It yields the protein CASSYSWTFDQPQHF.

The rearrangement uses TRBV24-1 and TRBJ2-1, with TRBD1 as a possible D gene (6 bases). The CDR3 spans 17 residues. Germline V CDR1 and CDR2: KGHDR, SFDVKD. Trimming took 4 bases from V and 5 from J, leaving 20 bases between them. CDR3 DNA: TGTGCCACCAGTGAACCCCCAGACAGGCTAACCAACAATGAGCAGTTCTTC. It encodes CATSEPPDRLTNNEQFF.

This clonotype was counted a few times. V usage is TRBV3-1 and J usage is TRBJ2-5; TRBD2 aligns across 11 bases. The V segment lost 4 bases and the J segment 4 bases; nucleotides outside the gene matches: 5. Germline V gene data show CDR1 as LGHDT and CDR2 as YNNKEL (reference sequence). This CDR3 spans 15 amino acids. CDR3 protein: CASSLRLAGGETQYF. As DNA, the CDR3 is TGTGCCAGCAGCCTCAGGCTAGCGGGAGGAGAGACCCAGTACTTC.

This clonotype has a count of ten or more. The chain has TRBV29-1 and TRBJ1-1, with D possibly matching TRBD1 (6 bases). The CDR3 spans 16 residues. V lost 5 bases and J 1 base, leaving 20 bases between the germline ends. From germline, CDR1 is SQVTM and CDR2 ANQGSEA. CDR3 residues: CSVRGEYHKENTEAFF. CDR3 coding DNA: TGCAGCGTTAGGGGGGAGTATCATAAGGAGAACACTGAAGCTTTCTTT. The whole variable domain, filled in from reference TRBV29-1 and TRBJ1-1, reads SAVISQKPSRDICQRGTSLTIQCQVDSQVTMMFWYRQQPGQSLTLIATANQGSEATYESGFVIDKFPISRPNLTFSTLTVSNMSPEDSSIYLCSVRGEYHKENTEAFFGQGTRLTVV.

The chain uses TRBV6-5 and TRBJ2-7; D ambiguous. The CDR3 is 15 residues long. Deletions cut 2 bases from V and 3 bases from J, with 14 bases between. Germline V gene data show CDR1 as MNHEY and CDR2 as SVGAGI. In nucleotides, the CDR3 is TGTGCCAGCAGTTACCGACCGATACTGGGCTACGAGCAGTACTTC. Amino acid sequence: CASSYRPILGYEQYF.

Notes on this clonotype: This may come from a read error, since a much larger clone is one base off. The V and J genes are TRBV29-1 and TRBJ2-5; no clear D gene. The CDR3 covers 12 residues. Germline CDR1 SQVTM, CDR2 ANQGSEA. CDR3 sequence: CSVGAYQETQHF. CDR3 DNA: TGCAGCGTTGGGGCGTACCAAGAGACCCAGCACTTC.

This clonotype was counted at least ten times. The genes are TRBV20-1 and TRBJ1-5; the D gene is possibly TRBD1 (5 bases). Germline V gives CDR1 DFQATT, CDR2 SNEGSKA (reference sequence). This CDR3 has 14 residues. V was shortened by 4 bases and J by 9 bases, with 19 bases between the two germline ends. Here the CDR3 reads CSAIGDRPGVPQHF. In DNA, the CDR3 is TGCAGTGCTATAGGGGACCGGCCTGGTGTGCCCCAGCATTTT.

This clonotype was counted a few times. The J gene is TRBJ1-6, the V gene TRBV6-5; D not resolved. Trimming pared 0 bases from V and 7 bases from J, leaving 13 bases between. Germline V gives CDR1 MNHEY, CDR2 SVGAGI. This CDR3 is built from 16 residues. Here the CDR3 DNA reads TGTGCCAGCAGTTACTCGCCCTCGGGGAGCAATTCACCCCTCCACTTT. Translation: CASSYSPSGSNSPLHF.

Only a few counts were recorded for this clonotype. V usage is TRBV6-5 and J usage is TRBJ1-2, with a possible D match to TRBD1 (6 bases). With 5 bases removed from V and 4 bases from J, the gap between germline ends came to 11 bases. CDR3 size: 13 residues. Germline V gene data show CDR1 as MNHEY and CDR2 as SVGAGI. In nucleotides, the CDR3 is TGTGCCAGCAGTCGGGACAAAACCTATGGCTACACCTTC. It translates to CASSRDKTYGYTF.

The J gene is TRBJ2-6, the V gene TRBV6-1, with D possibly being TRBD1 or TRBD2 (5 bases each). The V gene lost 8 bases and the J gene lost 0 bases, with 20 bases spanning the gap. Germline V CDR1 and CDR2: MNHNS, SASEGT. This CDR3 has 18 residues. The CDR3 DNA sequence: TGTGCCAGCTCGTTGATCGTTCCAGGGAGCTCTGGGGCCAACGTCCTGACTTTC. This encodes CASSLIVPGSSGANVLTF.

There are many counts of this clonotype. The gene calls are TRBV2 and TRBJ1-1, with D uncertain. CDR3 length: 15 amino acids. With 7 bases removed from V and 0 bases from J, the gap between germline ends came to 15 bases. Germline-derived CDR1 and CDR2 are SNHLY and FYNNEI. This CDR3 is CASTYPPGMNTEAFF. The CDR3 bases are TGTGCCAGCACCTACCCCCCGGGAATGAACACTGAAGCTTTCTTT.

Turning to this clonotype: A much larger clone differs by one base, so this may be a read error. The rearrangement uses TRBV29-1 and TRBJ1-1; TRBD1 aligns across 11 bases. The V gene's germline CDR1 is SQVTM and CDR2 ANQGSEA. Trimming at V came to 6 bases and at J to 6 bases, leaving 0 bases not matched to a gene. The CDR3 is 11 amino acids. This chain's CDR3 is CSVGQGAEAFF. CDR3 DNA sequence: TGCAGCGTGGGACAGGGGGCTGAAGCTTTCTTT.

As concerns this clonotype: A much more abundant neighbour one base away suggests this may be a read error. This rearrangement joins TRBV5-1 to TRBJ1-6; the D gene is possibly TRBD1 (6 bases). The CDR3 covers 15 residues. Deletions cut 3 bases from V and 6 bases from J, with 13 bases between. CDR1 and CDR2 from the germline V gene are SGHRS and YFSETQ. The CDR3 is CASSSPQGRNSPLHF. In nucleotides, the CDR3 is TGCGCCAGCAGCTCACCACAGGGTCGTAATTCACCCCTCCACTTT.

The chain links TRBV4-2 to TRBJ1-4; D is perhaps TRBD1 (5 bases). V gave up 0 bases and J gave up 5 bases, with 10 bases separating them. The CDR3 is 15 residues long. CDR1 is LGHNA and CDR2 is YNFKEQ in the germline V gene. The CDR3 sequence: CASSQDSGGNEKLFF. The DNA for the CDR3 is TGTGCCAGCAGCCAAGATTCGGGGGGGAATGAAAAACTGTTTTTT.

This clonotype was seen a handful of times. A read error may account for a junction end that differs from germline. The chain recombines TRBV7-6 with TRBJ2-5, with 11 bases fitting TRBD2. This CDR3 has 15 amino acids. The germline gives CDR1 SGHVS, CDR2 FNYEAQ. The CDR3 DNA reads as TGTGCCAGCAGCATAGCGGGGGGGGTCCAAGAGACCCAGTACTTC. It specifies CASSIAGGVQETQYF.

This rearrangement joins TRBV6-6 to TRBJ2-7, with D possibly being TRBD1 (5 bases). V was cut by 5 bases and J by 2 bases, with 22 bases left in between. The CDR3 length is 17 residues. Germline CDR1 and CDR2: MNHNY and SVGAGI (reference sequence). The CDR3: CASSPNPTVPRPYEQYF. The CDR3 coding sequence is TGTGCCAGCAGTCCCAACCCGACAGTTCCTCGGCCCTACGAGCAGTACTTC.

The chain couples TRBV27 to TRBJ2-7; 7 positions match TRBD2. Germline loops: CDR1 MNHEY, CDR2 SMNVEV (reference sequence). Trimming at V came to 2 bases and at J to 3 bases, leaving 4 bases not matched to a gene. This CDR3 is 14 amino acids long. The CDR3 DNA reads TGTGCCAGCAGTTTACGCCCGGGGGGCTACGAGCAGTACTTC. Translated: CASSLRPGGYEQYF.

Only a few counts were recorded for this clonotype. Mismatch with germline at one junction end may stem from a read error. The chain has TRBV7-9 and TRBJ2-7; 14 bases agree with TRBD2. The CDR3 has 16 amino acids. Germline assignment: CDR1 SEHNR and CDR2 FQNEAQ (reference sequence). The CDR3 sequence is CASSREGTSGSYAQYF. CDR3 DNA sequence: TGTGCCAGCAGCCGTGAAGGGACTAGCGGGAGCTACGCGCAGTACTTC.

The rearrangement links TRBV6-5 to TRBJ1-2; D remains unclear. Trimming removed 0 bases from V and 5 bases from J, with 10 bases in between. The CDR3 extends over 14 amino acids. CDR1 and CDR2 (germline): MNHEY, SVGAGI. CDR3 sequence reads: CASSYSMGFYGYTF. CDR3 DNA sequence: TGTGCCAGCAGTTACTCCATGGGATTTTATGGCTACACCTTC.

The chain couples TRBV4-1 to TRBJ1-3, with 7 bases matching TRBD1. Unmatched junction bases numbered 7, after V lost 1 base and J lost 1 base. This CDR3 contains 17 residues. The germline CDR1 and CDR2 sequences are MGHRA and YSYEKL. The DNA for the CDR3 is TGCGCCAGCAGCCAAGTACCAGGGGGTTATTCTGGAAACACCATATATTTT. It encodes CASSQVPGGYSGNTIYF.

The table lists this clonotype with many counts. V gene TRBV19 combines with J gene TRBJ2-5, with D unresolved. Germline CDR1 and CDR2: LNHDA and SQIVND (reference sequence). The length of the CDR3 is 13 residues. The ends were cut back, 4 bases at V and 1 base at J, with 7 bases in the middle. This CDR3 is CASSNGSQETQYF. For the CDR3, the DNA is TGTGCCAGTAGTAACGGCAGCCAAGAGACCCAGTACTTC.

J is TRBJ1-1 and V is TRBV12-3 or TRBV12-4; no clear D gene. This CDR3 has 14 residues. Trimming left V 5 bases short and J 7 bases short, with 17 bases between. CDR3 in amino acids: CASSPLGAQNEAFF. In nucleotides, the CDR3 is TGTGCCAGCAGTCCCCTAGGAGCGCAAAATGAAGCTTTCTTT.

The CDR3 spells CASSIGQATNTIYF. The CDR3 nucleotides are TGTGCCAGCAGCATAGGACAGGCGACGAACACCATATATTTT. V is TRBV7-6 and J is TRBJ1-3; 7 nucleotides match TRBD1. The junction had 8 bases not matched to a gene; V was cut back by 5 bases and J by 7 bases. The CDR3 runs 14 residues. CDR1 and CDR2 (germline): SGHVS, FNYEAQ.

This clonotype was observed many times. V gene TRBV11-3 combines with J gene TRBJ1-4; tentatively, D is TRBD1 (5 bases). Germline-derived CDR1 and CDR2 are SGHNT and YENEEA. This CDR3 is built from 13 residues. Trimming left V 6 bases short and J 6 bases short, with 11 bases between. This CDR3 reads CASRPSGHEKLFF. The CDR3 DNA reads as TGTGCCAGCAGACCTTCAGGGCATGAAAAACTGTTTTTT.

The table lists this clonotype with many counts. V usage is TRBV12-3 or TRBV12-4 and J usage is TRBJ1-6; D ambiguous. V was clipped by 2 bases and J by 10 bases, with 9 bases between them. The CDR3 covers 13 residues. The CDR3 here is CASSLQEGSPLHF. In DNA, the CDR3 is TGTGCCAGCAGTTTACAGGAAGGCTCACCCCTCCACTTT.

This clonotype was counted ten times or more. The chain is built from TRBV20-1 and TRBJ2-5; a possible D gene is TRBD2 (8 bases). The CDR3 is 12 amino acids. Trimming removed 6 bases at V and 7 bases at J, with 15 bases between. Germline V gives CDR1 DFQATT, CDR2 SNEGSKA (reference sequence). The CDR3 here is CSADRSGRTQYF. In DNA, the CDR3 is TGCAGTGCGGACAGGAGCGGGAGGACCCAGTACTTC.

At least ten counts were recorded for this clonotype. The chain employs TRBV2 and TRBJ2-6; no clear D. The length of the CDR3 is 12 residues. Germline V gives CDR1 SNHLY, CDR2 FYNNEI. V gave up 7 bases and J gave up 4 bases, with 5 bases separating them. CDR3 DNA sequence: TGTGCCAGCATCGCCGGGGCCAACGTCCTGACTTTC. Translation gives CASIAGANVLTF. Using reference TRBV2 and TRBJ2-6 for the parts outside the CDR3, the full variable domain is EPEVTQTPSHQVTQMGQEVILRCVPISNHLYFYWYRQILGQKVEFLVSFYNNEISEKSEIFDDQFSVERPDGSNFTLKIRSTKLEDSAMYFCASIAGANVLTFGAGSRLTVL.

As for this clonotype: This likely comes from a read error, as the CDR3 has no conserved phenylalanine or tryptophan at its end. The V gene is TRBV9, the J gene TRBJ1-2, with D tentatively TRBD1 (5 bases). With 4 bases removed from V and 2 bases from J, the gap between germline ends came to 18 bases. Germline values: CDR1 SGDLS, CDR2 YYNGEE. This CDR3 contains 16 residues. The CDR3: CASSPPRDGINYGYTY. The DNA for the CDR3 is TGTGCCAGCAGCCCACCCCGGGACGGAATAAACTATGGCTACACCTAC.